These 20 T cell receptor delta chains originate from one sample sequenced in a study of gamma-delta T cells after stem cell transplantation. TCRdb re-processed the RT-PCR reads via CATT. This repertoire shows about 3,500 delta-chain clones, 9.5% to 13% found once; its top ten account for 3% to 3.5%. Sequenced: gamma-delta T cells. These TCRs come from a human donor. It is not recorded whose cells these are; they may come from a transplant donor.

The rearrangement joins TRDV1 to TRDJ1, with D possibly TRDD3 on 6 matching bases. TCRdb records no J gene; here it was assigned by comparing the DNA to germline. CDR1 is TSWWSYY and CDR2 is QGS in the germline V gene. This CDR3 contains 22 residues. Between the trimmed V and J ends, which lost 1 base and 0 bases, there was a span of 30 bases. The CDR3 loop reads CALGERDTLYRGDPPDTDKLIF. In nucleotides, the CDR3 is TGTGCTCTTGGGGAACGTGATACACTCTACCGGGGGGACCCCCCGGACACCGATAAACTCATCTTT.

The gene calls are TRDV1 and TRDJ1; 11 nucleotides align to TRDD3. This CDR3 spans 25 amino acids. With V trimmed by 5 bases and J by 3 bases, 35 bases remained unmatched. In germline, CDR1 is TSWWSYY, CDR2 QGS. CDR3 protein: CALGNGKELLLLLVLGDRGADKLIF. CDR3 nucleotides: TGTGCTCTTGGGAATGGAAAGGAACTTCTTCTTCTTCTGGTACTGGGGGATAGGGGCGCCGATAAACTCATCTTT.

This clone was observed a few times. The chain is built from TRDV1 and TRDJ1; the match to TRDD3 covers 7 bases. In the absence of a J gene in TCRdb, the DNA was matched to germline to assign it here. The CDR3 length is 18 residues. V lost 0 bases to trimming and J lost 2 bases; unmatched junction nucleotides: 12. Germline V gene sequence: CDR1 TSWWSYY, CDR2 QGS. The CDR3 bases are TGTGCTCTTGGGGAACTTCCTGGGGGGAGAACAAGAACCGATAAACTCATCTTT. Protein: CALGELPGGRTRTDKLIF.

This clone was seen more than once but under ten times. The CDR3 nucleotides read TGTGCTCTTGGGGAACGGCCCGGATACTGGGGATATAGTAGCACCGATAAACTCATCTTT. Its protein is CALGERPGYWGYSSTDKLIF. J is TRDJ1 and V is TRDV1; 7 bases are shared with TRDD3. The V gene's germline CDR1 is TSWWSYY and CDR2 QGS. The CDR3 extends over 20 amino acids. The V segment lost 1 base and the J segment 1 base; nucleotides outside the gene matches: 18.

This CDR3 is CALGERMSYNWGIRAQTDKLIF. The CDR3 nucleotides are TGTGCTCTTGGGGAACGCATGAGCTATAACTGGGGGATACGGGCTCAGACCGATAAACTCATCTTT. The rearrangement links TRDV1 to TRDJ1, with TRDD3 matching 13 bases. The length of the CDR3 is 22 residues. V lost 1 base and J lost 2; bases outside the gene matches: 19. Germline CDR1 and CDR2: TSWWSYY and QGS.

In this sample, this clone turned up a few times. The rearrangement links TRDV2 to TRDJ3; 10 nucleotides agree with TRDD3. In the absence of a J gene in TCRdb, the DNA was matched to germline to assign it here. V lost 0 bases and J lost 0; bases outside the gene matches: 7. The CDR3 contains 20 residues. Germline-derived CDR1 and CDR2 are GEAIGNYY and EKD. The CDR3 DNA sequence: TGTGCCTGTGACACCTCGGCGGTGGGGGATACCTCCTGGGACACCCGACAGATGTTTTTC. Amino acid sequence: CACDTSAVGDTSWDTRQMFF.

The CDR3 sequence: CAASARGYPLTAQLFF. For the CDR3, the DNA is TGTGCAGCAAGCGCGAGAGGATACCCTTTGACAGCACAACTCTTCTTT. The chain couples TRAV29/DV5 to TRDJ2; D possibly corresponds to TRDD3 (6 bases). CDR1 NSMFDY and CDR2 ISSIKDK come from the germline V gene. V lost 0 bases and J lost 0, with 12 bases in between. CDR3 length: 16 residues.

The chain couples TRDV1 to TRDJ1; TRDD3 matches 8 bases. Germline lookup yields CDR1 TSWWSYY and CDR2 QGS. There are 24 residues in the CDR3. V shed 1 base, J shed 0 bases, and the junction held 28 bases outside the gene matches. The CDR3 here is CALGEHLLPPYWGSPREYTDKLIF. In DNA, the CDR3 is TGTGCTCTTGGGGAACACCTCCTCCCACCGTACTGGGGGTCCCCGCGGGAGTACACCGATAAACTCATCTTT.

This clone turned up a few times. V is TRDV1 and J is TRDJ2; D is uncertain. Per the germline V gene, CDR1 is TSWWSYY and CDR2 is QGS. V was trimmed by 3 bases and J by 0 bases, leaving 20 bases between them. CDR3 size: 19 residues. The CDR3 loop is CALGEPAESLGPLTAQLFF. The CDR3, as DNA: TGTGCTCTTGGGGAGCCGGCGGAGTCATTGGGACCTTTGACAGCACAACTCTTCTTT.

The rearrangement uses TRDV1 and TRDJ1, with 11 bases that match TRDD3. No J gene is reported in TCRdb; it was inferred here by comparing the DNA with germline. V was clipped by 2 bases and J by 4 bases; unmatched bases: 36. Germline V gives CDR1 TSWWSYY, CDR2 QGS. This CDR3 spans 26 amino acids. The CDR3 here is CALGETHVKGHIPLTLGDTFCDKLIF. CDR3 DNA sequence: TGTGCTCTTGGGGAAACCCACGTTAAGGGGCATATTCCACTTACCTTGGGGGATACGTTTTGCGATAAACTCATCTTT.

This clone was seen more than once but under ten times. The chain has TRDV1 and TRDJ1; 9 bases agree with TRDD2. CDR1 and CDR2 from the germline V gene are TSWWSYY and QGS. V lost 3 bases and J lost 0; bases outside the gene matches: 14. The CDR3 is 19 amino acids. The CDR3 sequence: CALGDRPSYHQTYTDKLIF. The CDR3 nucleotides are TGTGCTCTTGGGGATCGCCCTTCCTACCATCAAACCTACACCGATAAACTCATCTTT.

This clone came up a few times. The rearrangement uses TRDV1 and TRDJ1; D tentatively fits TRDD2 or TRDD3 (6 bases each). Germline V gene sequence: CDR1 TSWWSYY, CDR2 QGS. V lost 5 bases and J 5 bases, leaving 27 bases between the germline ends. The CDR3 extends over 18 amino acids. The CDR3 sequence is CALGPSHPTKVGMDKLIF. The CDR3 DNA reads as TGTGCTCTTGGGCCCTCCCATCCTACGAAGGTGGGGATGGATAAACTCATCTTT.

J is TRDJ1 and V is TRDV1; either TRDD2 or TRDD3 may supply D (6 bases each). Since TCRdb gives no J gene, matching the DNA to germline was used here to assign it. The V gene's germline CDR1 is TSWWSYY and CDR2 QGS. Trimming took off 1 base at V and 0 bases at J, with 18 bases between the two ends. The CDR3 sequence is 18 residues long. The CDR3 DNA reads TGTGCTCTTGGGGAACCCTCCTACGAGAGGGATAACACCGATAAACTCATCTTT. The encoded protein is CALGEPSYERDNTDKLIF.

The J gene was not called, though the V gene is TRDV1; TRDD3, the table's D call, was not compared with the DNA. This CDR3 spans 22 amino acids. Germline V gene sequence: CDR1 TSWWSYY, CDR2 QGS. This CDR3 is CALGERPPPTGGYLPLTAHLFF. CDR3 sequence (DNA): TGTGCTCTTGGGGAACGTCCTCCTCCTACTGGGGGATATCTCCCTTTGACAGCACACCTCTTCTTT.

The chain links TRAV29/DV5 to TRDJ1; TRDD3 aligns across 7 bases. Here the J gene came from matching the DNA to germline, since TCRdb omits it. The CDR3 has 19 amino acids. V dropped 0 bases and J dropped 2; count of bases not matched to a gene: 19. CDR1 and CDR2 from the germline V gene are NSMFDY and ISSIKDK. The CDR3, as DNA: TGTGCAGCAAGCGCAATTCCCGTGTGGGGGACCCGTTATACCGATAAACTCATCTTT. This codes for CAASAIPVWGTRYTDKLIF.

Regarding this clone: This same CDR3 is encoded by further DNA sequences in the sample. V usage is TRDV1 and J usage is TRDJ1; maybe TRDD2 (5 bases). With 3 bases removed from V and 0 bases from J, the gap between germline ends came to 20 bases. Per germline, CDR1 TSWWSYY and CDR2 QGS. This CDR3 is built from 18 residues. For the CDR3, the DNA is TGTGCTCTTGGGGATCCACCTTCGTACGGAACGTACACCGATAAACTCATCTTT. It translates to CALGDPPSYGTYTDKLIF.

As concerns this clone: Mismatch with germline at one junction end may stem from a read error. The chain is built from TRDV2 and TRDJ1, with D tentatively TRDD2 or TRDD3 (5 bases each). Germline V gives CDR1 GEAIGNYY, CDR2 EKD. The CDR3 extends over 15 amino acids. CDR3 region: CACQIKGAYTDRLIF. The CDR3 bases are TGTGCCTGTCAGATAAAGGGGGCCTACACCGATAGACTCATCTTT.

This clone was found once. The chain uses TRDV1 and TRDJ1, with 9 bases fitting TRDD3. Because TCRdb records no J gene, it was assigned here through a match of the DNA to germline. Trimming took 1 base from V and 2 from J; bases not matched to a gene: 11. This CDR3 region has 18 residues. In germline, CDR1 is TSWWSYY, CDR2 QGS. As DNA, the CDR3 is TGTGCTCTTGGGGAACCCGACACTTACTGGGGGACAACCGATAAACTCATCTTT. Encoded protein: CALGEPDTYWGTTDKLIF.

This clone was counted between two and nine times. The genes are TRDV3 and TRDJ1, with TRDD3 identical over 12 bases. This CDR3 contains 17 residues. In germline, CDR1 is TVYSNPD, CDR2 GDNSRS (reference sequence). Trimming removed 0 bases from V and 0 bases from J; junction bases left unmatched: 8. The CDR3 reads CAFSLLGDTAYTDKLIF. In nucleotides, the CDR3 is TGTGCCTTTAGCCTACTGGGGGATACTGCGTACACCGATAAACTCATCTTT.

The chain is built from TRDV1 and TRDJ3, with 11 bases matching TRDD3. TCRdb records no J gene; here it was assigned by comparing the DNA to germline. Germline V CDR1 and CDR2: TSWWSYY, QGS. J lost 3 bases, V lost 2 bases, and 9 bases had no gene match. This CDR3 is 20 amino acids long. The chain's CDR3 is CALGEGGVLGDIWDTRQMFF. CDR3 bases: TGTGCTCTTGGGGAAGGTGGGGTACTGGGGGATATCTGGGACACCCGACAGATGTTTTTC.